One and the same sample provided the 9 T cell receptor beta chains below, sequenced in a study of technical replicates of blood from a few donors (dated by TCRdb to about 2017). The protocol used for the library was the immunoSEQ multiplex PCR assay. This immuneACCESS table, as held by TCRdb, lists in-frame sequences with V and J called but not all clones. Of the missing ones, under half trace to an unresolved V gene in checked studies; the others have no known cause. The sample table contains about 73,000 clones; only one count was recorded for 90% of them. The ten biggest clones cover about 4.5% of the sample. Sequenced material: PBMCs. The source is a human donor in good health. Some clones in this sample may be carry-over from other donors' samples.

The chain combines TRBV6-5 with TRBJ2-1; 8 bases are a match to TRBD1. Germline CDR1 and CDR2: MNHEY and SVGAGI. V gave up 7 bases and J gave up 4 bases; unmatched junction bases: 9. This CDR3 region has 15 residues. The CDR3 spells CASTTGTGGYNEQFF. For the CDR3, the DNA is TGTGCCAGCACCACCGGGACAGGCGGGTACAATGAGCAGTTCTTC.

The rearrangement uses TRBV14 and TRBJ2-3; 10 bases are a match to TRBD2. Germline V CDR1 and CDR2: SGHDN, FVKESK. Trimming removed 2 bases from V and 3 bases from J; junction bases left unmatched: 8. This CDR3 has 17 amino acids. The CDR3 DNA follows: TGTGCCAGCAGCCAACACCTGCCGGGACTAGCGACAGATACGCAGTATTTT. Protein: CASSQHLPGLATDTQYF.

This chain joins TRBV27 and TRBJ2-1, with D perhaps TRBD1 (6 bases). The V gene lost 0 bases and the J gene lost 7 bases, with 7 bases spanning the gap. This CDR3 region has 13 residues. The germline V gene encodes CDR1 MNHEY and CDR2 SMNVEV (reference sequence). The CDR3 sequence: CASSLSGGNEQFF. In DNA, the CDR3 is TGTGCCAGCAGTTTATCAGGGGGTAATGAGCAGTTCTTC.

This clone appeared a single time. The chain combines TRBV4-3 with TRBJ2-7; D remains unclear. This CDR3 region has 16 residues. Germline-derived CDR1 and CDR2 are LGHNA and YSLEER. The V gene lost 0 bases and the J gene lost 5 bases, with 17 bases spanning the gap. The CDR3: CASSQERQRFVHEQYF. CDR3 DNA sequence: TGCGCCAGCAGCCAAGAAAGACAAAGGTTCGTCCACGAGCAGTACTTC.

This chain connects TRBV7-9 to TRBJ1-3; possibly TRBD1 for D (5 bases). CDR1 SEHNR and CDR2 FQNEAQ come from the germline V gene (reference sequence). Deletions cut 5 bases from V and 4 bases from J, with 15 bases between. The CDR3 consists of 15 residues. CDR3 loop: CASSPTVIKGNTIYF. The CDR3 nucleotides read TGTGCCAGCAGCCCGACAGTAATTAAGGGAAACACCATATATTTT.

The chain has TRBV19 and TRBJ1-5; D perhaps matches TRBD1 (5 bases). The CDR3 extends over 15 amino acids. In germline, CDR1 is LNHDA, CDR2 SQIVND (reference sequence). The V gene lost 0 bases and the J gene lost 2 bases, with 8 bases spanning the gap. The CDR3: CASSIEGAGNQPQHF. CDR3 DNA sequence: TGTGCCAGTAGTATAGAAGGGGCTGGCAATCAGCCCCAGCATTTT.

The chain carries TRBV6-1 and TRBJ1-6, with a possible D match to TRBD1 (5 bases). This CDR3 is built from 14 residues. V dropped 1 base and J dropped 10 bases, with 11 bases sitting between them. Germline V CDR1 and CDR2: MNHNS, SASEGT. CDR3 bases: TGTGCCAGCAGTGAAGAAGCAGGGTCCTCACCCCTCCACTTT. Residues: CASSEEAGSSPLHF.

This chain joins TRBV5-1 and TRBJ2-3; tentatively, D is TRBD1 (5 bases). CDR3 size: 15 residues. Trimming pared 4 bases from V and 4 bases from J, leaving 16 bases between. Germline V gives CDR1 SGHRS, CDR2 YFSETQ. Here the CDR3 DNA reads TGCGCCAGCAGCAAGGTTTCTGGGGCCCCAGATACGCAGTATTTT. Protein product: CASSKVSGAPDTQYF.

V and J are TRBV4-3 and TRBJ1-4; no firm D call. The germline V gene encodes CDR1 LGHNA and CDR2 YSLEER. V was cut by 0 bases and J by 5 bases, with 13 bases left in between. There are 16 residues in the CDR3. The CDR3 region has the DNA TGCGCCAGCAGCCAAGAATACGACACCCTGAATGAAAAACTGTTTTTT. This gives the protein CASSQEYDTLNEKLFF.